This T cell receptor beta chain was recorded in a study of tumor-infiltrating lymphocytes in primary liver carcinoma. Study context: The patients included men and women who were aged 30 to 69 years.

This clonotype is classed as medium-sized. What it binds is not known. The CDR3 loop spans 15 amino acids. Looked up from germline, CDR1 is MNHEY and CDR2 is SVGAGI. V lost 0 bases and J lost 5; bases outside the gene matches: 2. TCR beta cDNA was made from approximately 500 ng total RNA with a constant-region primer. Three rounds of nested multiplex PCR with slightly modified ARM-PCR produced TCR beta libraries. Each of the first two PCR rounds ran approximately 10 cycles with TRBV1-TRBV30 forward and C-beta reverse primers. MiXCR was run by TCRdb on the multiplex PCR reads, yielding one entry per CDR3 protein. The sample records fewer than 75,000 distinct CDR3 sequences, roughly two thirds being singletons. The study, taken as a whole, reports: Pairs comparing tumor with adjacent tissue or blood overlapped less than pairs drawn from tumor regions.

Co-extraction yielded RNA and DNA from about 20-30 mg of unsorted bulk tissue. Cases comprised patients with primary liver carcinoma who received surgical resection. This TCR came from a man aged 35 to 55 with primary liver carcinoma and hepatitis B virus infection. The sequenced sample was liver tumor tissue from sampling region 4. Subset defined: tumor region T4, right-lateral pole. The chain joins TRBV6-5 to TRBJ2-5; 11 bases align to TRBD2. The CDR3 DNA follows: TGTGCCAGCAGTTACTCGACTAGCGGGGAGGAGACCCAGTACTTC. It yields the protein CASSYSTSGEETQYF.